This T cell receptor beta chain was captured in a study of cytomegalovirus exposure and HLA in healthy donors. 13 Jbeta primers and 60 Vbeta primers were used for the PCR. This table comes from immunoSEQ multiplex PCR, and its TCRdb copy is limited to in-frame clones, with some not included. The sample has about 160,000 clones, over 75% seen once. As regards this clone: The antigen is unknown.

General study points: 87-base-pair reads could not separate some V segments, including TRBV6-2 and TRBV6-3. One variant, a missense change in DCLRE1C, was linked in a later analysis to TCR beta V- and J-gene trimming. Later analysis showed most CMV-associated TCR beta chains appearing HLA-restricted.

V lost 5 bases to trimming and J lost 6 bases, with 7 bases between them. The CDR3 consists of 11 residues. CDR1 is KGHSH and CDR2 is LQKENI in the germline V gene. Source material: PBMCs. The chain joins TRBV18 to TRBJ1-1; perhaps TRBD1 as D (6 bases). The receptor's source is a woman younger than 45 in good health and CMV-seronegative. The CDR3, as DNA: TGTGCCAGCTCAACAGGGCCTGAAGCTTTCTTT. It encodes CASSTGPEAFF.